A selection of T cell receptor beta chains follows, all from one sample in a study of blood T cells in healthy people across ages. TCRdb passed the 5' RACE reads through MiXCR, listing each CDR3 protein once. The sample includes 800,000 to 950,000 distinct CDR3 sequences, roughly 50% of them seen just once. The sample was blood. The source of these receptors is a man younger than 45 in good health. Both conserved end residues are part of each CDR3. The D gene is left open where the match is weak. Clone size is not always given. Where it is, it says once, few, many or a class for expanded clones.

few	TRBD1	TRBV7-9	TRBJ2-3	CASSDSTGDAQYF	TGTGCCAGCAGCGACTCGACAGGGGATGCGCAGTATTTT
few	-	TRBV27	TRBJ1-5	CASSPRPGGNQPQHF	TGTGCCAGCAGTCCCCGACCGGGAGGCAATCAGCCCCAGCATTTT
many	TRBD1	TRBV5-1	TRBJ1-2	CASSVQGDGYTF	TGCGCCAGCAGCGTACAGGGGGATGGCTACACCTTC
-	TRBD1	TRBV9	TRBJ2-4	CASSAQGTGGTKNIQYF	TGTGCCAGCAGCGCCCAAGGGACAGGGGGCACCAAAAACATTCAGTACTTC
few	-	TRBV6-2/TRBV6-3	TRBJ2-5	CASGRPWETQYF	TGTGCCAGCGGGCGACCGTGGGAGACCCAGTACTTC
-	-	TRBV7-9	TRBJ1-2	CATSTGVYGYTF	TGTGCCACCTCGACGGGGGTCTATGGCTACACCTTC
-	-	TRBV4-1	TRBJ1-1	CASSQDYTAGNTEAFF	TGCGCCAGCAGCCAAGATTATACAGCAGGGAACACTGAAGCTTTCTTT
-	-	TRBV12-3/TRBV12-4	TRBJ1-3	CALKRASGNTIYF	TGTGCGCTAAAGAGGGCATCTGGAAACACCATATATTTT
few	-	TRBV27	TRBJ1-6	CASSLLGLRSANNSPLHF	TGTGCCAGCAGTTTACTGGGCCTCCGGTCAGCAAATAATTCACCCCTCCACTTT
-	-	TRBV3-1	TRBJ2-6	CASSQDKGSGANVLTF	TGTGCCAGCAGCCAAGATAAGGGTTCAGGGGCCAACGTCCTGACTTTC
many	TRBD1	TRBV7-2	TRBJ1-2	CASRKTGVEYGYTF	TGTGCCAGCAGAAAGACAGGGGTGGAGTATGGCTACACCTTC
-	-	TRBV6-6	TRBJ2-3	CASSYSGDRTDTQYF	TGTGCCAGCAGTTACTCAGGGGACCGCACAGATACGCAGTATTTT
-	-	TRBV15	TRBJ2-7	CATSRDSGTQYF	TGTGCTACCAGCAGAGATTCGGGAACCCAGTACTTC
-	TRBD2	TRBV4-3	TRBJ2-1	CASSQDTGGYSYNEQFF	TGCGCCAGCAGCCAAGATACGGGGGGTTACAGCTACAATGAGCAGTTCTTC
-	-	TRBV7-2	TRBJ1-3	CASSLEGRNSGNTIYF	TGTGCCAGCAGCTTAGAAGGCAGGAACTCTGGAAACACCATATATTTT
-	TRBD2	TRBV2	TRBJ2-7	CASSEGLAGVSEQYF	TGTGCCAGCAGTGAAGGGCTAGCGGGAGTTTCCGAGCAGTACTTC
few	-	TRBV12-3/TRBV12-4	TRBJ2-2	CASSPGPNTGELFF	TGTGCCAGCAGCCCTGGACCGAACACCGGGGAGCTGTTTTTT
many	TRBD1	TRBV5-1	TRBJ2-7	CASTSTGTGTYEQYF	TGCGCCAGCACCTCGACCGGGACAGGTACCTACGAGCAGTACTTC
-	TRBD1	TRBV6-5	TRBJ2-7	CASSYWDRAHEQYF	TGTGCCAGCAGTTACTGGGACAGGGCCCACGAGCAGTACTTC
-	-	TRBV5-1	TRBJ2-7	CASSDPLGPYEQYF	TGCGCCAGCAGCGACCCACTCGGGCCGTACGAGCAGTACTTC
-	TRBD2	TRBV24-1	TRBJ2-3	CATSGTSGRDGTDTQYF	TGTGCCACCAGTGGAACTAGCGGGAGAGATGGGACAGATACGCAGTATTTT
-	-	TRBV6-4	TRBJ2-3	CASSDRGAATDTQYF	TGTGCCAGCAGTGATCGAGGGGCGGCCACAGATACGCAGTATTTT
-	-	TRBV6-1	TRBJ1-2	CASSGWDRHGYTF	TGTGCCAGCAGTGGTTGGGACCGCCACGGCTACACCTTC
-	TRBD2	TRBV6-5	TRBJ2-1	CASSNSGGVGNEQFF	TGTGCCAGCAGTAATAGCGGGGGGGTAGGCAATGAGCAGTTCTTC
-	-	TRBV30	TRBJ2-7	CAWSVLYEQYF	TGTGCCTGGAGTGTACTTTACGAGCAGTACTTC
-	TRBD1	TRBV10-3	TRBJ2-7	CAISERQGDYEQYF	TGTGCCATCAGTGAGAGGCAGGGGGACTACGAGCAGTACTTC
-	TRBD1	TRBV27	TRBJ2-5	CASRRRGPIETQYF	TGTGCCAGCCGACGAAGGGGGCCGATAGAGACCCAGTACTTC
few	-	TRBV4-1	TRBJ2-3	CASSQEGRVQDTQYF	TGCGCCAGCAGCCAAGAAGGGAGAGTCCAAGATACGCAGTATTTT
medium-sized	-	TRBV6-2/TRBV6-3	TRBJ2-6	CASTPLTSGANVLTF	TGTGCCAGCACCCCACTGACCTCTGGGGCCAACGTCCTGACTTTC
few	-	TRBV20-1	TRBJ2-5	CSVQVPIETQYF	TGCAGTGTTCAGGTTCCTATCGAGACCCAGTACTTC
-	TRBD1	TRBV11-1	TRBJ2-2	CASSVATGITGELFF	TGTGCCAGCAGCGTTGCGACAGGGATCACCGGGGAGCTGTTTTTT
many	-	TRBV18	TRBJ1-5	CASSPSIDQPQHF	TGTGCCAGCTCACCATCGATCGATCAGCCCCAGCATTTT
few	-	TRBV20-1	TRBJ1-4	CSATRDPATNEKLFF	TGCAGTGCTACCCGGGACCCAGCAACTAATGAAAAACTGTTTTTT
many	-	TRBV4-3	TRBJ2-3	CASSQGRQGTDTQYF	TGCGCCAGCAGCCAAGGACGCCAGGGGACAGATACGCAGTATTTT
-	TRBD2	TRBV4-3	TRBJ2-5	CASSRGLAGDRETQYF	TGCGCCAGCAGCCGTGGACTAGCGGGGGACCGGGAGACCCAGTACTTC
-	-	TRBV28	TRBJ2-3	CASSLRTPGGTQYF	TGTGCCAGCAGTCTACGGACCCCCGGGGGCACGCAGTATTTT
many	TRBD1	TRBV6-5	TRBJ2-7	CASSAGTALSYEQYF	TGTGCCAGCAGTGCCGGGACAGCTTTGTCCTACGAGCAGTACTTC
-	-	TRBV29-1	TRBJ1-5	CSVGEDSNQPQHF	TGCAGCGTTGGAGAAGATAGCAATCAGCCCCAGCATTTT
-	-	TRBV29-1	TRBJ2-3	CSSLRAGTDTQYF	TGCAGCTCACTCAGGGCTGGAACAGATACGCAGTATTTT
many	-	TRBV5-1	TRBJ2-7	CASSFGTGYEQYF	TGCGCCAGCAGCTTCGGGACTGGATACGAGCAGTACTTC
-	-	TRBV25-1	TRBJ2-5	CASSVAGSVETQYF	TGTGCCAGCAGTGTCGCAGGGTCGGTGGAGACCCAGTACTTC
-	TRBD2	TRBV12-3/TRBV12-4	TRBJ2-1	CASSRTSGGIYNEQFF	TGTGCCAGCAGTCGGACTAGCGGGGGGATCTACAATGAGCAGTTCTTC
-	-	TRBV7-2	TRBJ2-3	CASSQEPAGPSTDTQYF	TGTGCCAGCAGCCAAGAACCCGCAGGGCCGAGCACAGATACGCAGTATTTT
-	TRBD2	TRBV12-3/TRBV12-4	TRBJ2-2	CASTHGGGHTGELFF	TGTGCCAGCACCCACGGGGGAGGGCACACCGGGGAGCTGTTTTTT
few	-	TRBV12-3/TRBV12-4	TRBJ2-1	CASSSWGAGNEQFF	TGTGCCAGCAGTTCTTGGGGGGCTGGCAATGAGCAGTTCTTC
many	-	TRBV5-1	TRBJ2-3	CASSYGLTTDTQYF	TGCGCCAGCAGCTACGGACTCACCACAGATACGCAGTATTTT
-	-	TRBV20-1	TRBJ2-3	CSAPIPRPTQYF	TGCAGTGCTCCCATCCCCCGGCCTACGCAGTATTTT
-	-	TRBV29-1	TRBJ1-6	CSVEEPGFPLHF	TGCAGCGTTGAAGAACCAGGGTTCCCCCTCCACTTT
-	-	TRBV7-3	TRBJ2-5	CASSLGGPSETQYF	TGTGCCAGCAGCTTAGGGGGGCCGTCAGAGACCCAGTACTTC
-	TRBD1	TRBV5-5	TRBJ1-2	CASSRGTGVLYGYTF	TGTGCCAGCAGCAGAGGGACAGGGGTCCTCTATGGCTACACCTTC
many	TRBD1	TRBV5-1	TRBJ1-2	CASSPNRDRVDGYTF	TGCGCCAGCAGCCCAAACCGAGACAGGGTCGATGGCTACACCTTC
-	-	TRBV6-2/TRBV6-3	TRBJ1-2	CASSVTTPRHGYTF	TGTGCCAGCAGTGTCACGACACCGAGGCATGGCTACACCTTC
-	TRBD1	TRBV5-1	TRBJ1-1	CASSLGVGQGIVNTEAFF	TGCGCCAGCAGCTTGGGAGTGGGACAGGGGATAGTGAACACTGAAGCTTTCTTT
few	-	TRBV28	TRBJ1-2	CASSLRDGNYGYTF	TGTGCCAGCAGTTTAAGGGACGGAAACTATGGCTACACCTTC
-	-	TRBV27	TRBJ2-5	CASSWARGETQYF	TGTGCCAGCAGTTGGGCGCGGGGAGAGACCCAGTACTTC
-	TRBD1	TRBV5-1	TRBJ2-3	CASSVGTGGADTQYF	TGCGCCAGCAGCGTTGGGACAGGGGGCGCAGATACGCAGTATTTT
-	TRBD2	TRBV20-1	TRBJ2-3	CSARRGLAGGDTDTQYF	TGCAGTGCTAGACGGGGACTAGCGGGGGGGGACACAGATACGCAGTATTTT
-	-	TRBV7-9	TRBJ1-2	CASSAHETAGVRGYTF	TGTGCCAGCAGCGCGCACGAAACCGCGGGGGTGAGAGGCTACACCTTC
-	TRBD2	TRBV9	TRBJ2-3	CASSVGLAASTDTQYF	TGTGCCAGCAGCGTGGGACTAGCAGCTAGCACAGATACGCAGTATTTT